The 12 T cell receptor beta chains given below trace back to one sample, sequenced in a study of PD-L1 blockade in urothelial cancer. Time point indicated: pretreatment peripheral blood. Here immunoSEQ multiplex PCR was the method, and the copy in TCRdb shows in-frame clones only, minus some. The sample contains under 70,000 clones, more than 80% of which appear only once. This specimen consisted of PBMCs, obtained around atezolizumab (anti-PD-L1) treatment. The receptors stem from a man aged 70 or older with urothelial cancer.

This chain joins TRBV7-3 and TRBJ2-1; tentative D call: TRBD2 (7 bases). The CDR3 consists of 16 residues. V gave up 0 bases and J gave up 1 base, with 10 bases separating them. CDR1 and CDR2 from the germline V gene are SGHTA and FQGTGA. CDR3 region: CASSLTGRGSYNEQFF. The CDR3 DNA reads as TGTGCCAGCAGCTTAACAGGGAGGGGGTCCTACAATGAGCAGTTCTTC. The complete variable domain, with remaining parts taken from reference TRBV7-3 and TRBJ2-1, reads GAGVSQTPSNKVTEKGKYVELRCDPISGHTALYWYRQSLGQGPEFLIYFQGTGAADDSGLPNDRFFAVRPEGSVSTLKIQRTERGDSAVYLCASSLTGRGSYNEQFFGPGTRLTVL.

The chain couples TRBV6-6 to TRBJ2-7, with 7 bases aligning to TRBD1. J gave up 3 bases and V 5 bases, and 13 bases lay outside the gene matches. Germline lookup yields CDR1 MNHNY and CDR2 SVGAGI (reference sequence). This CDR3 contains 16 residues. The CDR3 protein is CASSTVWDSVIYEQYF. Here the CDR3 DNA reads TGTGCCAGCAGTACCGTTTGGGACAGTGTCATCTACGAGCAGTACTTC.

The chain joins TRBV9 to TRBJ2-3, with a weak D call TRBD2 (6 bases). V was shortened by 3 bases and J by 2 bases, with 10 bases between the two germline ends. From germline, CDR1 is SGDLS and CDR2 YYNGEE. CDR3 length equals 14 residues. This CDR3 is CASSARTNTDTQYF. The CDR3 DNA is TGTGCCAGCAGCGCCAGGACTAACACAGATACGCAGTATTTT.

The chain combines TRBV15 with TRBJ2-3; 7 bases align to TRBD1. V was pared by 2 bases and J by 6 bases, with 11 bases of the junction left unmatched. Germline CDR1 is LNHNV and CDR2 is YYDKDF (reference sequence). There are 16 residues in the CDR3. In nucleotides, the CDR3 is TGTGCCACCAGCAGACGGAGGCAGGGGGTGGGGGATACGCAGTATTTT. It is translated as CATSRRRQGVGDTQYF.

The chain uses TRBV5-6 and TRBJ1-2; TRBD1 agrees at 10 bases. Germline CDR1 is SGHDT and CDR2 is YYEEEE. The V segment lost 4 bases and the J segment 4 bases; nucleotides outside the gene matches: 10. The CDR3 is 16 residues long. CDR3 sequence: CASSPEVGQGTYGYTF. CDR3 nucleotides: TGTGCCAGCAGCCCGGAGGTGGGACAGGGGACCTATGGCTACACCTTC. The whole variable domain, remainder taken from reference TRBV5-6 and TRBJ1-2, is DAGVTQSPTHLIKTRGQQVTLRCSPKSGHDTVSWYQQALGQGPQFIFQYYEEEERQRGNFPDRFSGHQFPNYSSELNVNALLLGDSALYLCASSPEVGQGTYGYTFGSGTRLTVV.

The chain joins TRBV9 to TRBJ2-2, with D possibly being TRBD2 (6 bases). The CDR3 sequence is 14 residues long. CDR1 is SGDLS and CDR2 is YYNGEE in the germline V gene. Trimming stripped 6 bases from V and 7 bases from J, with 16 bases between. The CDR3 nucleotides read TGTGCCAGCACCTTCGGGAGCTCTGACGGGGAGCTGTTTTTT. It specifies CASTFGSSDGELFF.

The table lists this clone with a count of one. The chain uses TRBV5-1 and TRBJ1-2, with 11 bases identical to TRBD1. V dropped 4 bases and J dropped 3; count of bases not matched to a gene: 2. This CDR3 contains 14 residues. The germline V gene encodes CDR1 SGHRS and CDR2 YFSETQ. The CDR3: CASSPGQGDYGYTF. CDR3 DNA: TGCGCCAGCAGCCCGGGACAGGGGGACTATGGCTACACCTTC.

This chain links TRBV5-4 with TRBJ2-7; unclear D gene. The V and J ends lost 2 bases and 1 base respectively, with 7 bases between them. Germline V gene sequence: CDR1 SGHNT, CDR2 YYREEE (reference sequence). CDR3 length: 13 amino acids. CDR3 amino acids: CASSFVASYEQYF. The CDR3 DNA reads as TGTGCCAGCAGCTTCGTTGCGTCCTACGAGCAGTACTTC.

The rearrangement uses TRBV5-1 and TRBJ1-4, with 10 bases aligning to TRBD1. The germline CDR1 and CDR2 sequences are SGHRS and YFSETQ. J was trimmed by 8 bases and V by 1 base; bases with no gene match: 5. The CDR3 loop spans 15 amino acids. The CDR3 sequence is CASSLRGTGEEKLFF. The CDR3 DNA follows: TGCGCCAGCAGCTTGAGAGGGACAGGGGAAGAAAAACTGTTTTTT.

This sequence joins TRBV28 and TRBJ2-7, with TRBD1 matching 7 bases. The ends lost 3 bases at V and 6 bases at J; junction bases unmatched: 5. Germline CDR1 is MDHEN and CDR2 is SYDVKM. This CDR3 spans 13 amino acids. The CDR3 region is CASSFDRETEQYF. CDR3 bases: TGTGCCAGCAGTTTCGACAGGGAGACCGAGCAGTACTTC.

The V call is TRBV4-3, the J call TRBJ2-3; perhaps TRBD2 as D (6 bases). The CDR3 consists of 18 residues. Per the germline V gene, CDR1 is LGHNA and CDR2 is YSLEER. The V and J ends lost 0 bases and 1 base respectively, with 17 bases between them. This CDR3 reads CASSQDPDSGGGTDTQYF. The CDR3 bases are TGCGCCAGCAGCCAAGATCCCGATAGCGGTGGGGGCACAGATACGCAGTATTTT.

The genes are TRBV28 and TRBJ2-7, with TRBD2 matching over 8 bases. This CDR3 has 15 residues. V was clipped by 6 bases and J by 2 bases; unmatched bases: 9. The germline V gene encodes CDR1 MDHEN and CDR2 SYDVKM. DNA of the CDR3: TGTGCCAGCAGCCTCGGCGGGGGGTACACCTACGAGCAGTACTTC. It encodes CASSLGGGYTYEQYF.